This T cell receptor (beta chain) came from a study of PD-L1 blockade in urothelial cancer. Study background: The analyses of blood took place 3 weeks (second dose) and 6 weeks after treatment start.

Profiling relied on immunoSEQ multiplex PCR, and the TCRdb table lists in-frame clones only, not all of them. Found here are about 84,000 clones, roughly 82% of them singletons; the top ten hold around 9.5%. This CDR3 is 13 amino acids long. Germline V gene lookup returns CDR1 SQVTM and CDR2 ANQGSEA. The V end was cut by 6 bases, the J end by 4 bases, with 13 bases between. This TCR came from an older man with urothelial cancer. The specimen was PBMCs, collected around atezolizumab (anti-PD-L1) treatment. The rearrangement uses TRBV29-1 and TRBJ2-1; the D gene is possibly TRBD1 (6 bases). CDR3 sequence reads: CSVSQGMYNEQFF. Written as DNA, the CDR3 is TGCAGCGTCTCGCAGGGGATGTACAATGAGCAGTTCTTC.